The present T cell receptor beta chain was sequenced within a study of cytomegalovirus exposure and HLA in healthy donors. Regarding the study as a whole: In vitro assays verified that three CMV-associated chains recognized CMV antigens specifically. The study flagged about 160 TCR beta chains as cytomegalovirus-associated.

The CDR3 covers 14 residues. Germline V lookup: CDR1 LNHDA, CDR2 SQIVND (reference sequence). V was trimmed by 5 bases and J by 3 bases, leaving 14 bases between them. Of note for this clone: The antigen is undetermined.

The data were produced by immunoSEQ multiplex PCR, yet TCRdb's version contains in-frame clones alone and is incomplete. In the table there are more than 85,000 clones, roughly 90% of which are singletons. Sequencing was carried out using PBMCs. The TCR originated in a woman aged 18-29 years in good health and CMV-seronegative. J is TRBJ2-7 and V is TRBV19; TRBD2 might be the D (6 bases). CDR3 DNA: TGTGCCAGTAGTTGGGCGGGGAATTACTACGAGCAGTACTTC. Residues: CASSWAGNYYEQYF. Using reference TRBV19 and TRBJ2-7 for the parts outside the CDR3, the full variable domain is DGGITQSPKYLFRKEGQNVTLSCEQNLNHDAMYWYRQDPGQGLRLIYYSQIVNDFQKGDIAEGYSVSREKKESFPLTVTSAQKNPTAFYLCASSWAGNYYEQYFGPGTRLTVT.